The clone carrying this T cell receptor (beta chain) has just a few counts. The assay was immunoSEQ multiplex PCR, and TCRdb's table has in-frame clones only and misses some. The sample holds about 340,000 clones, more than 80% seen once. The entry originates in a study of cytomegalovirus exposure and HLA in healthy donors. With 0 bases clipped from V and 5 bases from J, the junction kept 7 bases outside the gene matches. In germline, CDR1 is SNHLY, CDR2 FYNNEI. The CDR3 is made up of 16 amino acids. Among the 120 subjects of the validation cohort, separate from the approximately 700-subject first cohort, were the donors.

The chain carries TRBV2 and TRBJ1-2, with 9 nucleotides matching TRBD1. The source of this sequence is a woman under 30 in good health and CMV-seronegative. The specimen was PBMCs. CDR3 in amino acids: CASSEAESGTGYGYTF. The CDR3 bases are TGTGCCAGCAGTGAAGCGGAGAGCGGGACAGGGTATGGCTACACCTTC.